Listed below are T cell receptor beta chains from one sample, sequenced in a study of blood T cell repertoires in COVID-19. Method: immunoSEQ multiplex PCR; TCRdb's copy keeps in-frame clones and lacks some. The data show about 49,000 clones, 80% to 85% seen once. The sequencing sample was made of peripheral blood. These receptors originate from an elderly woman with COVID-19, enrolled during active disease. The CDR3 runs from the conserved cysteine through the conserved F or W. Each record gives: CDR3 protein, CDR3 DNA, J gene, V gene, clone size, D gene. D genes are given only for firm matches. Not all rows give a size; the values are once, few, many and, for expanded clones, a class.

CSVSSGVGANEQYF | TGCAGCGTCTCATCGGGGGTGGGTGCGAACGAGCAGTACTTC | TRBJ2-7 | TRBV29-1 | . | .
CASSLGRTSGSHNEQFF | TGTGCCAGCAGCTTAGGTCGGACTAGCGGGAGTCACAATGAGCAGTTCTTC | TRBJ2-1 | TRBV11-2 | once | TRBD2
CASRLGLNEQFF | TGTGCCAGCAGGTTGGGACTCAATGAGCAGTTCTTC | TRBJ2-1 | TRBV7-9 | . | .
CASSLEASNEQFF | TGTGCCAGCAGCTTAGAGGCTAGCAATGAGCAGTTCTTC | TRBJ2-1 | TRBV11-3 | . | .
CSSGTGVYEQYF | TGTTCCTCGGGGACAGGGGTATACGAGCAGTACTTC | TRBJ2-7 | TRBV28 | few | TRBD1
CASSSDRENIQYF | TGTGCCAGCAGTTCGGACAGAGAAAACATTCAGTACTTC | TRBJ2-4 | TRBV6-5 | . | .
CASSQDAPGGTTDTQYF | TGCGCCAGCAGCCAAGATGCGCCGGGGGGGACCACAGATACGCAGTATTTT | TRBJ2-3 | TRBV4-1 | . | TRBD2
CASSQERLAGINEQFF | TGTGCCAGCAGCCAAGAGCGACTAGCGGGCATCAATGAGCAGTTCTTC | TRBJ2-1 | TRBV3-1/TRBV3-2 | few | TRBD2
CASSWENTQYF | TGCGCCAGCAGCTGGGAGAATACGCAGTATTTT | TRBJ2-3 | TRBV5-1 | . | .
CASTPSRLAGQETQYF | TGTGCCAGCACCCCCAGTCGGCTAGCGGGGCAAGAGACCCAGTACTTC | TRBJ2-5 | TRBV5-4 | . | TRBD2
CASSWRLEGTVYGYTF | TGTGCCAGCAGTTGGCGACTCGAAGGGACAGTCTATGGCTACACCTTC | TRBJ1-2 | TRBV6-6 | . | TRBD1
CASRSGTGVEKLFF | TGTGCCAGCAGATCCGGGACAGGGGTTGAAAAACTGTTTTTT | TRBJ1-4 | TRBV6-5 | . | TRBD1
CASSEYKTGNSPLHF | TGTGCCAGCAGCGAATACAAGACAGGGAATTCACCCCTCCACTTT | TRBJ1-6 | TRBV27 | once | TRBD1
CASSQRQGSNVLTF | TGTGCCAGCAGCCAAAGACAGGGATCCAACGTCCTGACTTTC | TRBJ2-6 | TRBV3-1/TRBV3-2 | . | TRBD1
CASSPGQGDGYTF | TGTGCCAGCTCACCGGGACAGGGTGATGGCTACACCTTC | TRBJ1-2 | TRBV18 | . | TRBD1
CASSSLGGGRQPQHF | TGTGCCAGCAGTTCCTTAGGGGGGGGTAGGCAGCCCCAGCATTTT | TRBJ1-5 | TRBV28 | . | .
CAWSVWTGGNTIYF | TGTGCCTGGAGTGTTTGGACAGGGGGAAACACCATATATTTT | TRBJ1-3 | TRBV30 | . | TRBD1
CASSLGTGIGYGYTF | TGTGCCAGCAGTTTGGGGACAGGGATCGGCTATGGCTACACCTTC | TRBJ1-2 | TRBV27 | . | TRBD1
CASSMGGLLQETQYF | TGTGCCAGTAGTATGGGGGGACTGCTCCAAGAGACCCAGTACTTC | TRBJ2-5 | TRBV19 | . | .
CASSEAVGGLGTDTQYF | TGTGCCAGCAGTGAAGCGGTTGGGGGCCTCGGCACAGATACGCAGTATTTT | TRBJ2-3 | TRBV6-1 | . | .
CASIGPLRGAPGYTF | TGTGCCAGCATCGGACCTCTTCGGGGGGCGCCTGGCTACACCTTC | TRBJ1-2 | TRBV6-5 | . | .
CASTFPGGTEAFF | TGTGCCAGCACTTTCCCAGGGGGCACTGAAGCTTTCTTT | TRBJ1-1 | TRBV27 | . | TRBD1
CASSPWTFGTGELFF | TGTGCCAGCAGCCCGTGGACTTTTGGCACCGGGGAGCTGTTTTTT | TRBJ2-2 | TRBV5-6 | . | .
CASNVRIYGYTF | TGTGCCAGCAACGTCAGAATTTATGGCTACACCTTC | TRBJ1-2 | TRBV7-2 | few | .
CASGGRRTGGYEQYF | TGTGCCAGCGGGGGGAGGCGGACAGGGGGCTACGAGCAGTACTTC | TRBJ2-7 | TRBV2 | . | TRBD1
CASSIGLGNTEAFF | TGTGCCAGTAGTATCGGGTTGGGGAACACTGAAGCTTTCTTT | TRBJ1-1 | TRBV19 | once | .
CASSVLADTDTQYF | TGTGCCAGCAGCGTCCTAGCGGACACAGATACGCAGTATTTT | TRBJ2-3 | TRBV5-4 | . | TRBD2
CASSQGGSLIHEQYF | TGCGCCAGCAGCCAGGGGGGGTCCTTAATCCACGAGCAGTACTTC | TRBJ2-7 | TRBV4-1 | . | TRBD2
CASSLLMGQGGSPLHF | TGTGCCAGCAGCTTGTTGATGGGACAGGGAGGCTCACCCCTCCACTTT | TRBJ1-6 | TRBV5-6 | . | TRBD1
CASSRGQGRKWAFF | TGTGCCAGTTCTCGGGGACAGGGTCGGAAATGGGCTTTCTTT | TRBJ1-1 | TRBV19 | . | TRBD1